This TCR beta chain comes out of a study of identical twins (dated by TCRdb to the mid-2010s). For context, the study as a whole: TCR alpha and beta repertoires from monozygotic twins, unrelated adults of various ages and cord blood were deep-sequenced to test whether fetal clonotypes persist. To rule out contamination, the twin experiments were replicated at different times with different library preparation protocols.

What the authors observed across the whole study: Compared with coincidental sharing between unrelated individuals, out-of-frame TCR alpha sequences shared between twins showed an excess of sequences with low generation probability. Invariant T cells such as MAIT and iNKT could partly confound zero-insertion analyses, though diverse VJ usage argued against this for most clonotypes. Fewer insertions were carried by abundant cord blood beta clonotypes, a similar but weaker trend appeared in young adult naive repertoires, and no such trend appeared in memory repertoires. Because the same donors could not be followed over many years, the conclusions relied on cross-sectional statistical analysis. The excess sharing between twins in beta out-of-frame sequences was weaker because fewer shared sequences reduced the signal-to-noise ratio. Recombination models systematically underestimated out-of-frame TCR alpha sharing in monozygotic twins but agreed with sharing between unrelated individuals.

V is pared back by 6 bases and J by 1 base, with 13 bases lying between the germline termini. The CDR3 runs 15 amino acids, cysteine and phenylalanine included. Only the CDR3 region is kept as DNA, spanning 45 bases read in frame from base 1. The library was obtained by 5' RACE. Reads for this sample came from an Illumina HiSeq 2000. A universal primer binding site was introduced by template switching, and a unique molecular identifier was present in the final cDNA, enabling accurate counting of TCR cDNA molecules. Specific primers in the conserved constant-segment region were used to synthesize first-strand cDNA for TCR alpha and beta chains. To control for contamination, each cDNA library was double barcoded with a SMART-Mk sample barcode plus Illumina barcodes. TruSeq adapter sequences along with Illumina sample barcodes were introduced in two successive PCR steps. Sequencing of the TCR alpha and beta cDNA libraries was done on the Illumina HiSeq platform using custom primers. The study's processing was this. Raw reads were processed with MiGEC to extract unique molecular identifiers, and MiXCR was used to determine CDR3 positions. Recombination models were inferred per individual with the repgenHMM and IGoR tools using an EM algorithm. Shared clonotypes were analyzed with the tcR package in R, and sharing was normalized by the product of cloneset sizes. To study raw recombination free of thymic and clonal selection effects, out-of-frame nonproductive sequences were analyzed. The public reads were reanalyzed by TCRdb: fastp trimming at Q25, MiXCR alignment, in-frame beta chains only. Each CDR3 protein gets just one entry, which takes the most common genes and DNA from the rows behind it. Here the V and J calls rest on TCRdb's processing, not on the authors' analysis. The sample yields around 500,000 distinct CDR3 sequences; approximately 14% were counted once. The ten biggest clones cover 0.4% to 0.55% of the sample.

As for this clonotype: Its target antigen remains unknown. Per-base quality was not reported, and no clone a single base away is much larger than it.

Only healthy Caucasian donors were included. Three pairs of female monozygotic twins, all aged roughly 18 to 30 years, made up the twin cohort. Positive isolation kits from Invitrogen were used to isolate the CD4+ and CD8+ T cell populations. These same data were also listed under a study on yellow fever vaccine responses in identical twins. The second study's paper adds: The T cell response to vaccination in identical twins was reported by the authors to appear partly convergent and partly personalized. Focusing on identical twins, the study followed the T cell clones that responded to the vaccine, and did so with precision.

The chain is encoded by TRBV12-3 or TRBV12-4 joined to TRBJ2-4; a confident D gene designation cannot be given. The TCR comes from a woman under 30 in good health. Source material: CD4+ T cells sorted from blood. The DNA sequence is given as TGTGCCAGCAGCAACGGAGAGGCCGCCAAAAACATTCAGTACTTC. Translated, it reads CASSNGEAAKNIQYF.